Listed here are 14 T cell receptor beta chains from one sample, sequenced in a study of blood T cell repertoires in COVID-19. Profiling relied on immunoSEQ multiplex PCR, and the TCRdb table lists in-frame clones only, not all of them. The sample has 50,000 to 65,000 clones, roughly 90% seen once. The sequenced sample consisted of peripheral blood. These receptors came from a man between 60 and 75 years old with acute or convalescent COVID-19.

This chain joins TRBV24-1 and TRBJ2-1, with D perhaps matching TRBD2 (11 bases). The CDR3 has 19 amino acids. V shed 4 bases and J shed 8 bases, with 29 bases lying between them. The germline CDR1 and CDR2 sequences are KGHDR and SFDVKD. DNA for the CDR3: TGTGCCACCAGTGAAACTGACAGGGGGCGTAGCGGGAGGGCCGATGAGCAGTTCTTC. It yields the protein CATSETDRGRSGRADEQFF.

V is TRBV2 and J is TRBJ1-4, with D hard to call. In germline, CDR1 is SNHLY, CDR2 FYNNEI. CDR3 length: 15 amino acids. V gave up 6 bases and J gave up 3 bases, with 14 bases separating them. DNA for the CDR3: TGTGCCAGCAGCACAGTGCTTATCTCTAATGAAAAACTGTTTTTT. It codes for CASSTVLISNEKLFF.

This clone was seen once. The germline gene is not matched at one end of the junction; a read error may be the cause. V gene TRBV3-1 (or the pseudogene TRBV3-2) combines with J gene TRBJ2-1; 13 positions match TRBD2. Germline V gene lookup returns CDR1 LGHDT and CDR2 YNNKEL (reference sequence). The CDR3 extends over 17 amino acids. CDR3 in amino acids: CASSQRTSGRAYNEQFF. CDR3 sequence (DNA): TGTGCCAGCAGCCAGCGAACTAGCGGGAGGGCCTATAATGAGCAGTTCTTC.

The chain carries TRBV18 and TRBJ1-1, with 8 bases identical to TRBD1. Per germline, CDR1 KGHSH and CDR2 LQKENI. Unmatched junction bases numbered 6, after V lost 6 bases and J lost 0 bases. This CDR3 is built from 15 residues. For the CDR3, the DNA is TGTGCCAGCTCCCAAGGACAGGGCGTGAACACTGAAGCTTTCTTT. Translated: CASSQGQGVNTEAFF.

The chain couples TRBV28 to TRBJ2-7; 8 bases fit TRBD1. Germline V gene data show CDR1 as MDHEN and CDR2 as SYDVKM. V lost 2 bases and J lost 6; bases outside the gene matches: 9. This CDR3 contains 15 residues. CDR3 residues: CASSLTDSGGLEQYF. The CDR3 DNA follows: TGTGCCAGCAGTTTAACAGACTCAGGGGGCCTCGAGCAGTACTTC.

The CDR3 here is CASSPGQTSNQPQHF. The DNA of the CDR3 is TGTGCCAGCAGTCCGGGACAGACTAGCAATCAGCCCCAGCATTTT. The chain has TRBV6-5 and TRBJ1-5, with TRBD1 matching 7 bases. V lost 5 bases and J lost 0; bases outside the gene matches: 4. This CDR3 has 15 amino acids. CDR1 is MNHEY and CDR2 is SVGAGI in the germline V gene.

Regarding this clone: Germline and junction disagree at one end, which may indicate a read error. This chain joins TRBV7-7 and TRBJ2-5, with 7 bases identical to TRBD2. Germline V gene data show CDR1 as SSHAT and CDR2 as FNYEAQ (reference sequence). The length of the CDR3 is 15 residues. CDR3 nucleotide sequence: TGTGCTAGCAGCTTAGCGGTCGGGGGAGGGGAGACCCAGTACTTC. Translating gives CASSLAVGGGETQYF.

The genes are TRBV3-1 (or the pseudogene TRBV3-2) and TRBJ1-5, with TRBD1 as a possible D gene (5 bases). Trimming cost V 2 bases and J 9 bases, with 8 bases left between them. The germline CDR1 and CDR2 sequences are LGHDT and YNNKEL (reference sequence). This CDR3 spans 12 amino acids. The CDR3 DNA follows: TGTGCCAGCAGCCAACCGGGACTGCCCCAGCATTTT. Amino acids: CASSQPGLPQHF.

This sequence joins TRBV18 and TRBJ1-3; maybe TRBD1 (5 bases). The germline V gene encodes CDR1 KGHSH and CDR2 LQKENI. The ends were cut back, 3 bases at V and 2 bases at J, with 14 bases in the middle. The CDR3 extends over 16 amino acids. DNA for the CDR3: TGTGCCAGCTCACCCTCGGGCTCAGGGACTGGAAACACCATATATTTT. It yields the protein CASSPSGSGTGNTIYF.

The chain uses TRBV10-2 and TRBJ2-7, with D possibly matching TRBD2 (5 bases). Germline assignment: CDR1 WSHSY and CDR2 SAAADI. Trimming removed 8 bases from V and 6 bases from J, with 8 bases in between. The CDR3 covers 10 residues. The CDR3 here is CASAGVEQYF. The CDR3 nucleotides read TGCGCCAGCGCCGGGGTCGAGCAGTACTTC.

The genes are TRBV19 and TRBJ2-6, with TRBD1 matching over 12 bases. There are 18 residues in the CDR3. Trimming cost V 10 bases and J 0 bases; bases outside gene matches: 10. Germline V gene data show CDR1 as LNHDA and CDR2 as SQIVND (reference sequence). CDR3 loop: CANFRDRGPISGANVLTF. CDR3 in DNA: TGTGCCAATTTCCGGGACAGGGGGCCCATCTCTGGGGCCAACGTCCTGACTTTC.

The chain uses TRBV7-2 and TRBJ2-5, with TRBD2 matching 8 bases. Germline loops: CDR1 SGHTA, CDR2 FQGNSA. Unmatched junction bases numbered 6, after V lost 1 base and J lost 5 bases. The CDR3 has 15 residues. The chain's CDR3 is CASSLEGLESETQYF. The CDR3 DNA reads TGTGCCAGCAGCTTAGAGGGACTAGAGTCGGAGACCCAGTACTTC. Supplemented by reference TRBV7-2 and TRBJ2-5, the full variable domain reads GAGVSQSPSNKVTEKGKDVELRCDPISGHTALYWYRQSLGQGLEFLIYFQGNSAPDKSGLPSDRFSAERTGGSVSTLTIQRTQQEDSAVYLCASSLEGLESETQYFGPGTRLLVL.

V is TRBV6-5 and J is TRBJ2-1; 13 bases are a match to TRBD2. J lost 6 bases, V lost 6 bases, and 5 bases had no gene match. Germline values: CDR1 MNHEY, CDR2 SVGAGI. The CDR3 sequence is 15 residues long. CDR3 in DNA: TGTGCCAGCAGAGCCGGGACTAGCGGGGTCAATGAGCAGTTCTTC. Its protein product is CASRAGTSGVNEQFF.

The chain employs TRBV24-1 and TRBJ2-3; D is unclear. V lost 11 bases to trimming and J lost 0 bases, with 8 bases between them. The CDR3 is 12 amino acids. Germline CDR1 is KGHDR and CDR2 is SFDVKD. CDR3: CASGSSTDTQYF. The CDR3 nucleotides read TGTGCCAGCGGTTCTAGCACAGATACGCAGTATTTT.